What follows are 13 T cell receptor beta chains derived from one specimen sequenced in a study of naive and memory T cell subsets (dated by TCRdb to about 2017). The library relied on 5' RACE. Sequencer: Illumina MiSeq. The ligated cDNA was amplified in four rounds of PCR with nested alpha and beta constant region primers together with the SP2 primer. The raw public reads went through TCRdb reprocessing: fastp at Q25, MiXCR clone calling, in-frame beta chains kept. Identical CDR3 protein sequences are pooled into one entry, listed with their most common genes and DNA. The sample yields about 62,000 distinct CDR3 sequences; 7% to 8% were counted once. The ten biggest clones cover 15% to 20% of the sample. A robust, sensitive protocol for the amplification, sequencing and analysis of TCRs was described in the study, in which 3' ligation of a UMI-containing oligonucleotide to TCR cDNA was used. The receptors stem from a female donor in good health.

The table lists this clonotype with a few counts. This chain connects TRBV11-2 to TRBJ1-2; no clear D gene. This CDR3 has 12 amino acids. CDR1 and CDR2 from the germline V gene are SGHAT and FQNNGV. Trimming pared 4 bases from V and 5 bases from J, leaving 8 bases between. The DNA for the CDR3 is TGTGCCAGCAGCTATGGCCGTTATGGCTACACCTTC. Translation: CASSYGRYGYTF.

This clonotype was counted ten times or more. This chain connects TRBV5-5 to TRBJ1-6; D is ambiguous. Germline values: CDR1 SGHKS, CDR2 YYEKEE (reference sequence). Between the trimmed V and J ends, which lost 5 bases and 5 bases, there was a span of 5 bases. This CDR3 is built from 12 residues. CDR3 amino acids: CASRQNNSPLHF. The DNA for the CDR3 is TGTGCCAGCAGACAAAATAATTCACCCCTCCACTTT.

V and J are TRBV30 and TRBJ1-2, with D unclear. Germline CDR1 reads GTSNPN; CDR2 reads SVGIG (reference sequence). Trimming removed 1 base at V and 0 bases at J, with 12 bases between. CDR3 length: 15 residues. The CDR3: CAWSDTNEPNYGYTF. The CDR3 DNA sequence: TGTGCCTGGAGTGATACAAACGAACCTAACTATGGCTACACCTTC.

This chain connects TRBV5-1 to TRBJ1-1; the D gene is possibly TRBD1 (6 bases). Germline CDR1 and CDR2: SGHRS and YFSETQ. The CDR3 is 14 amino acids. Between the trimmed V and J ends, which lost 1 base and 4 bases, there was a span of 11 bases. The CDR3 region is CASSLWQGSTEAFF. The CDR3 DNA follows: TGCGCCAGCAGCTTGTGGCAGGGGAGCACTGAAGCTTTCTTT. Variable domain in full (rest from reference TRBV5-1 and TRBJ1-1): KAGVTQTPRYLIKTRGQQVTLSCSPISGHRSVSWYQQTPGQGLQFLFEYFSETQRNKGNFPGRFSGRQFSNSRSEMNVSTLELGDSALYLCASSLWQGSTEAFFGQGTRLTVV.

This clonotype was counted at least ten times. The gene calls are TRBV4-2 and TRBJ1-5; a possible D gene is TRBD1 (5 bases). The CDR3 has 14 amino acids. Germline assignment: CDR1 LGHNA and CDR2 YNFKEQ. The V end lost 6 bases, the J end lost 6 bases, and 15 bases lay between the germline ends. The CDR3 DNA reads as TGTGCCAGCAGTCCGTTGGGGGAGGGTCAGCCCCAGCATTTT. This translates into CASSPLGEGQPQHF.

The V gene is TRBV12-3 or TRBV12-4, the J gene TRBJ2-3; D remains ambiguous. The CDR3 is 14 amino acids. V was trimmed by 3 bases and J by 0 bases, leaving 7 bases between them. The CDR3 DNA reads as TGTGCCAGCAGTTTTGCGGCTAGCACAGATACGCAGTATTTT. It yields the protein CASSFAASTDTQYF.

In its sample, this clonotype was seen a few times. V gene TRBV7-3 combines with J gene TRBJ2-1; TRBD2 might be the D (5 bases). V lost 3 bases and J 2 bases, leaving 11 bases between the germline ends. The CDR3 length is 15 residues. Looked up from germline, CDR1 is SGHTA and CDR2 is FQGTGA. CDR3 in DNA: TGTGCCAGCAGCTTCGGGGTAGGGCCCTACAATGAGCAGTTCTTC. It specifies CASSFGVGPYNEQFF.

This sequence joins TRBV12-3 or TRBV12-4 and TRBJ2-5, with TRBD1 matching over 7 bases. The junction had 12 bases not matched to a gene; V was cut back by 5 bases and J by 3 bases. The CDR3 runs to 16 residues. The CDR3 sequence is CASSPRTGRGKETQYF. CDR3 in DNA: TGTGCCAGCAGTCCTCGGACAGGCAGGGGGAAAGAGACCCAGTACTTC.

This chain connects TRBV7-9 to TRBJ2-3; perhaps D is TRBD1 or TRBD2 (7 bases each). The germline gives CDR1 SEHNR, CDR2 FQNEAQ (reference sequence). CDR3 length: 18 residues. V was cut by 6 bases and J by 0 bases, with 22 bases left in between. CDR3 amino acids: CASSQPHRGLTSTDTQYF. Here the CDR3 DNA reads TGTGCCAGCAGTCAACCCCACAGGGGACTAACTAGCACAGATACGCAGTATTTT.

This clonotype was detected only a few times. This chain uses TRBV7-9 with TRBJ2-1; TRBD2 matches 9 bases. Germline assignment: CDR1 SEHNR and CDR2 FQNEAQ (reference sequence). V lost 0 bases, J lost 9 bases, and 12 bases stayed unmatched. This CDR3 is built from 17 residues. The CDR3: CASSLAQGVAGDVEQFF. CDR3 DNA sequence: TGTGCCAGCAGCTTAGCGCAGGGGGTAGCGGGAGACGTTGAGCAGTTCTTC.

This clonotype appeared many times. CDR3 nucleotide sequence: TGTGCCAGCAGACTCACCCGGAACACTGAAGCTTTCTTT. Amino acids: CASRLTRNTEAFF. J is TRBJ1-1 and V is TRBV6-5; D unclear. Germline V CDR1 and CDR2: MNHEY, SVGAGI. CDR3 length: 13 amino acids. Trimming removed 6 bases from V and 1 base from J, with 9 bases in between.

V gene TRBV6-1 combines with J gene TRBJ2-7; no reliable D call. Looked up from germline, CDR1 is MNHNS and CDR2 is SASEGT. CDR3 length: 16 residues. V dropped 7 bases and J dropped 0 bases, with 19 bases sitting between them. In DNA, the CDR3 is TGTGCCAGCACCATGAAATGGGCGTACAGCTCCTACGAGCAGTACTTC. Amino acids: CASTMKWAYSSYEQYF.

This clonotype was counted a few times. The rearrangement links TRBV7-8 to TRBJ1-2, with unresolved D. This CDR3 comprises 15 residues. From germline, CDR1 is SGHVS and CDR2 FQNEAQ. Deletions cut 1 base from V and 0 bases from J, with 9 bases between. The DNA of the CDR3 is TGTGCCAGCAGCTTAGATCCGGTCCCTAACTATGGCTACACCTTC. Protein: CASSLDPVPNYGYTF. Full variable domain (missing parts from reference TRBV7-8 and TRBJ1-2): GAGVSQSPRYKVAKRGQDVALRCDPISGHVSLFWYQQALGQGPEFLTYFQNEAQLDKSGLPSDRFFAERPEGSVSTLKIQRTQQEDSAVYLCASSLDPVPNYGYTFGSGTRLTVV.